The clone carrying this TCR beta chain showed up just a few times. The protocol was immunoSEQ multiplex PCR, while the TCRdb copy is restricted to in-frame clones and leaves out a portion. The table has about 190,000 clones, approximately 84% seen once. This entry comes from a study of cytomegalovirus exposure and HLA in healthy donors. V lost 8 bases and J lost 7; bases outside the gene matches: 8. The CDR3 is 13 residues long. Germline assignment: CDR1 SGHDN and CDR2 FVKESK. The clonotype originates from a young woman in good health and CMV-seropositive. The chain combines TRBV14 with TRBJ2-7; 10 nucleotides line up with TRBD2. The sample comprised PBMCs. As DNA, the CDR3 is TGTGCCAGCCGCAGCGGGGGGGCTAGTGAGCAGTACTTC. Protein sequence: CASRSGGASEQYF.